This TCR beta chain was obtained from a study of shared clonotypes between healthy human individuals (TCRdb year 2020). Context from the whole study: The cohort included three men and a couple of women between 18 and 49 years of age. For each donor, three plates each were used for CD4 naive and CD4 memory, two plates were used for CD8 naive, and one plate was used for CD8 memory. To estimate repertoire size and how much clonotypes are shared between individuals, the study performed deep sequencing of blood TCR repertoires from roughly five healthy adults. To increase sequencing depth and limit assay-specific biases, different laboratories used diverse techniques to prepare libraries and sequence TCR repertoires. Each donor's leukapheresis produced roughly between roughly 0.85 and 9.5 billion PBMCs.

From the germline V gene (reference sequence), CDR1 is GTSNPN and CDR2 is SVGIG. Inclusive of the bounding cysteine and phenylalanine, the CDR3 is 13 residues long. The retained sequence is limited to the CDR3, 39 bases, with the frame set at the first base. Compared with germline, V lacks 6 bases and J lacks 2 bases; bases without a gene match: 5. A remark on this clone: Its antigen specificity is not known. No per-base quality is available; no much larger clone lies one base away.

Overall results and qualifications from the work: Estimated clonotype richness was generally larger for naive than for memory subsets. The small number of donors limited the genetic and exposure-history diversity represented. Based on pairwise subsampling, the degree of clonotype sharing among donors was expected to be affected by sequencing depth. Sampling was restricted to blood, and TCR repertoires in tissues likely differ from the TCR repertoires found in blood. Sharing across several donors was observed for around 4.8% of naive CD4, about 4% of naive CD8, over 2% of memory CD4, and around 0.4% of memory CD8 clonotypes. Even with the large sequencing depth, rarefaction of the sorted-subset datasets indicated that sequencing was incomplete. Compared with non-shared clonotypes, clonotypes shared by all four sorted-subset donors had higher generation probabilities.

TCR CDR3 regions were amplified from genomic DNA by multiplex PCR using the deep immunoSEQ assay. Extracted genomic DNA from each cell subset was spread evenly across all wells of several immunoSEQ 96-well plates, with each plate serving as a replicate. Each replicate PCR for sorted subsets received approximately 200 ng genomic DNA, equal to roughly 29,000 T cell genomes. The purified libraries were quantified using a Qubit 3.0 fluorometer, sized with a Bioanalyzer 2100, and then quantified again using the KAPA Library Quantification kit. Every immunoSEQ 96-well plate was sequenced on a dedicated single-read 150-cycle Illumina NextSeq 550 flow cell. Per the original workflow: Because only junctional sequences without quality scores were contained in the immunoSEQ output, filtering matching that applied to full-length reads could not be performed. To assign V/J genes and CDR3, sequences were annotated against IMGT germline references using PyIR, a Python wrapper for IgBLAST v1.9. Any read was removed if the V/J assignment was weak (E-value above 1e-6), the CDR3 was missing, or the read contained stop codons, out-of-frame junctions, or ambiguous translated residues. V3J clonotypes were defined as sequences sharing the same inferred V gene, J gene, and CDR3 amino acid sequence. The percentage overlap between two repertoires was calculated by dividing the number of shared unique clonotypes by the size of the smaller repertoire. RTK rarefaction, the Chao1 estimator, and Recon v2.1 estimates of unobserved clonotypes were used to assess repertoire richness. Generation probabilities for all TCRbeta clonotypes obtained by the gDNA method from a handful of donors were computed using OLGA. TCRdb carries this immuneACCESS record with in-frame sequences only. Its versions omit some clonotypes, under half of them owing to an unresolved V gene in the studies checked, with the rest unexplained. V, J and clone size reflect that table, while D and trimming were determined from the DNA. The sample profile shows 2 million to 2.5 million clones; 85% to 95% of them were found once. 0.13% of the sample comes from the top ten.

The donors were healthy, HIV-negative adults who had no recently reported acute infections or vaccinations. Only Caucasian adults living in Nashville, Tennessee, USA were represented among the donors. Magnetic negative selection was used to enrich CD4+ T cells, after which naive cells were positively selected on CD45RA and the negative fraction became the memory subset. Blood was collected by leukapheresis, and PBMCs were isolated by Ficoll-Histopaque density gradient centrifugation and then cryopreserved in liquid nitrogen vapor phase. Analytical flow cytometry was used to check the purity and quantity of every magnetically sorted T cell population. From each sorted fraction, genomic DNA was isolated and quantified by UV absorbance on a Nanodrop 2000c.

The chain links TRBV30 with TRBJ2-7, and 9 bases in between align with TRBD1. This clonotype originated in a man younger than 35 in good health. Source material: naive CD4+ T cells sorted from blood. Read against the paper, the sample's cell subset or site label means: CD45RA+ positively selected. The nucleotide sequence is given as TGTGCCTGTCTGGGACAGGGAGCCTACGAGCAGTACTTC. It translates as CACLGQGAYEQYF.